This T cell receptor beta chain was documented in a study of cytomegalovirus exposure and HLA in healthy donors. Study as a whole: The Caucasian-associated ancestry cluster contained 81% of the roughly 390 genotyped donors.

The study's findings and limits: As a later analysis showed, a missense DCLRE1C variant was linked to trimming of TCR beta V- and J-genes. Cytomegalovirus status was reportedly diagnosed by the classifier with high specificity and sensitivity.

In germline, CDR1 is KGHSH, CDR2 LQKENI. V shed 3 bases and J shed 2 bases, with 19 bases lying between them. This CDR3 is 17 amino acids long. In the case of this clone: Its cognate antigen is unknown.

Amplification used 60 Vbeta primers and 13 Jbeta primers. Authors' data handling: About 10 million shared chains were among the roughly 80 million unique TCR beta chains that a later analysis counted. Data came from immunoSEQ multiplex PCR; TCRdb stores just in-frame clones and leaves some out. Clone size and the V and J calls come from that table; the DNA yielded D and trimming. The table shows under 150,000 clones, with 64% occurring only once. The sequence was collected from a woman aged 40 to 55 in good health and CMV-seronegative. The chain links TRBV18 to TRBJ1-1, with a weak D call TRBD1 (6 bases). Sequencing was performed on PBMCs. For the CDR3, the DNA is TGTGCCAGCTCACCGCGGCTTCAGGACAGTGGCAACACTGAAGCTTTCTTT. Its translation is CASSPRLQDSGNTEAFF. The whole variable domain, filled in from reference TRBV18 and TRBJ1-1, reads NAGVMQNPRHLVRRRGQEARLRCSPMKGHSHVYWYRQLPEEGLKFMVYLQKENIIDESGMPKERFSAEFPKEGPSILRIQQVVRGDSAAYFCASSPRLQDSGNTEAFFGQGTRLTVV.